The 5 T cell receptor beta chains listed next were all sequenced from one sample in a study of cytomegalovirus exposure and HLA in healthy donors. Profiling relied on immunoSEQ multiplex PCR, and the TCRdb table lists in-frame clones only, not all of them. The sample shows about 330,000 clones, around 90% of them seen only once. The sample taken for sequencing was PBMCs. The receptors originated from a woman between 25 and 40 years old in good health and CMV-seropositive.

Concerning this clone itself: This sample includes further DNA sequences coding for the same CDR3. This sequence joins TRBV19 and TRBJ2-7, with D uncertain. There are 13 residues in the CDR3. V dropped 6 bases and J dropped 1 base, with 10 bases sitting between them. The germline CDR1 and CDR2 sequences are LNHDA and SQIVND (reference sequence). The CDR3 protein is CASSITVSYEQYF. CDR3 nucleotide sequence: TGTGCCAGTAGCATAACAGTTTCCTACGAGCAGTACTTC. The full variable domain, completed using reference TRBV19 and TRBJ2-7, is DGGITQSPKYLFRKEGQNVTLSCEQNLNHDAMYWYRQDPGQGLRLIYYSQIVNDFQKGDIAEGYSVSREKKESFPLTVTSAQKNPTAFYLCASSITVSYEQYFGPGTRLTVT.

J is TRBJ1-1 and V is TRBV9; D gene ambiguous. This CDR3 spans 13 amino acids. The germline CDR1 and CDR2 sequences are SGDLS and YYNGEE. Trimming removed 4 bases from V and 8 bases from J, with 15 bases in between. As DNA, the CDR3 is TGTGCCAGCAGCAGTAGGTCTCAGAAGGAAGCTTTCTTT. Protein product: CASSSRSQKEAFF.

The V and J genes are TRBV5-4 and TRBJ1-4, with D maybe TRBD1 (5 bases). This CDR3 is 15 amino acids long. Germline V lookup: CDR1 SGHNT, CDR2 YYREEE (reference sequence). The ends were cut back, 2 bases at V and 2 bases at J, with 10 bases in the middle. As DNA, the CDR3 is TGTGCCAGCAGCTTCGGGGGTTTCACTAATGAAAAACTGTTTTTT. Its protein is CASSFGGFTNEKLFF.

This clone was detected a few times. V and J are TRBV6-5 and TRBJ2-7; 9 nucleotides match TRBD1. CDR1 MNHEY and CDR2 SVGAGI come from the germline V gene. The CDR3 totals 12 residues. V trimming: 6 bases; J trimming: 6 bases; junction bases outside the gene matches: 3. CDR3 region: CASSLQGAEQYF. DNA for the CDR3: TGTGCCAGCAGCCTACAGGGGGCCGAGCAGTACTTC.

This sequence joins TRBV28 and TRBJ1-5; 9 bases map to TRBD1. The CDR3 is 15 residues long. Germline assignment: CDR1 MDHEN and CDR2 SYDVKM. Trimming at V came to 5 bases and at J to 2 bases, leaving 4 bases not matched to a gene. The CDR3 DNA reads TGTGCCAGCAGTGGGACAGGGATCGGCAATCAGCCCCAGCATTTT. This codes for CASSGTGIGNQPQHF.